This TCR beta chain was captured by sequencing in a study of blood T cells in healthy people across ages. Study findings and constraints: Compared with aged donors, long-lived donors showed fewer expanded clones, suggesting selection.

This clonotype was observed at least ten times. The antigen is unknown. With a J-beta primer mix and a sample-barcoded 5' primer, a second PCR ran about 7 to 12 cycles. TCRdb reanalysed the 5' RACE reads using MiXCR and keeps one entry per CDR3 protein. The repertoire includes roughly 830,000 distinct CDR3 sequences, around 62% of them detected once, and approximately 30% sits in the top ten. Donor samples were obtained from healthy Caucasian individuals from Russia, aged about 6 to 95. The total RNA that was extracted per sample amounted to at least 5.5 micrograms. The CDR3 consists of 16 residues. Trimming took 5 bases from V and 4 from J; bases not matched to a gene: 8.

The chain employs TRBV12-3 or TRBV12-4 and TRBJ2-5, with 12 bases lining up with TRBD2. Material for sequencing was blood. The TCR sequence derives from a man under 40 in good health. The CDR3 reads CASSDPGLAGRETQYF. In nucleotides, the CDR3 is TGTGCCAGCAGTGATCCGGGACTAGCGGGTAGAGAGACCCAGTACTTC.